The 8 T cell receptor beta chains below were found in one sample sequenced in a study of T cell responses to AZD1222 COVID-19 vaccine. Produced via immunoSEQ multiplex PCR; TCRdb's table is partial and in-frame only. In the table there are approximately 150,000 clones, less than 90% of which are singletons. This specimen was peripheral blood, taken on day 0 of AZD1222 vaccination. The receptors derive from an adult in good health.

The chain carries TRBV5-8 and TRBJ1-1; D uncertain. This CDR3 has 15 amino acids. The ends were cut back, 7 bases at V and 0 bases at J, with 16 bases in the middle. Germline V lookup: CDR1 SGHTS, CDR2 YDEGEE. CDR3 loop: CASHQGPELNTEAFF. In nucleotides, the CDR3 is TGTGCCAGCCACCAAGGACCAGAATTGAACACTGAAGCTTTCTTT.

V is TRBV4-3 and J is TRBJ2-6, with TRBD1 matching 8 bases. The CDR3 totals 17 residues. In germline, CDR1 is LGHNA, CDR2 YSLEER. The V segment lost 0 bases and the J segment 4 bases; nucleotides outside the gene matches: 5. CDR3: CASSQDLTGVGANVLTF. The CDR3 nucleotides read TGCGCCAGCAGCCAAGACCTGACAGGGGTCGGGGCCAACGTCCTGACTTTC.

V and J are TRBV2 and TRBJ2-5, with D hard to call. V lost 4 bases, J lost 4 bases, and 7 bases lay in between. Germline assignment: CDR1 SNHLY and CDR2 FYNNEI. The CDR3 has 12 amino acids. The CDR3 here is CASSAVGETQYF. CDR3 DNA: TGTGCCAGCAGTGCTGTTGGAGAGACCCAGTACTTC.

V is TRBV24-1 and J is TRBJ1-3, with no clear D. Per germline, CDR1 KGHDR and CDR2 SFDVKD. V lost 6 bases and J lost 0, with 29 bases in between. This CDR3 is built from 21 residues. In DNA form, the CDR3 reads TGTGCCACCAGTTCTTGGCCCCCTGACACGGCCGGTCGAGACTCTGGAAACACCATATATTTT. This gives the protein CATSSWPPDTAGRDSGNTIYF.

V gene TRBV27 combines with J gene TRBJ2-7, with TRBD2 matching over 12 bases. The V segment lost 6 bases and the J segment 4 bases; nucleotides outside the gene matches: 7. This CDR3 region has 15 residues. The germline CDR1 and CDR2 sequences are MNHEY and SMNVEV (reference sequence). CDR3 sequence (DNA): TGTGCCAGCAGCCCTAGCGGGAGGGCCCGGTACGAGCAGTACTTC. Translation gives CASSPSGRARYEQYF.

The rearrangement joins TRBV19 to TRBJ2-2; 12 nucleotides agree with TRBD2. J was trimmed by 1 base and V by 5 bases; bases with no gene match: 2. The CDR3 contains 16 residues. Germline CDR1 reads LNHDA; CDR2 reads SQIVND (reference sequence). CDR3 protein: CASSVGLAGNTGELFF. The DNA for the CDR3 is TGTGCCAGTAGTGTGGGACTAGCGGGGAACACCGGGGAGCTGTTTTTT. The whole variable domain, filled in from reference TRBV19 and TRBJ2-2, reads DGGITQSPKYLFRKEGQNVTLSCEQNLNHDAMYWYRQDPGQGLRLIYYSQIVNDFQKGDIAEGYSVSREKKESFPLTVTSAQKNPTAFYLCASSVGLAGNTGELFFGEGSRLTVL.

V is TRBV9 and J is TRBJ1-2; D gene uncertain. This CDR3 spans 16 amino acids. Germline V lookup: CDR1 SGDLS, CDR2 YYNGEE. V was trimmed by 3 bases and J by 2 bases, leaving 17 bases between them. The CDR3 spells CASSGPMEGWNYGYTF. CDR3 bases: TGTGCCAGCAGCGGACCCATGGAGGGTTGGAACTATGGCTACACCTTC.

This clone came up once. The V and J genes are TRBV30 and TRBJ1-4, with D perhaps matching TRBD1 (5 bases). The CDR3 length is 15 residues. CDR1 is GTSNPN, CDR2 SVGIG, per germline (reference sequence). Trimming left V 2 bases short and J 7 bases short, with 17 bases between. CDR3 coding DNA: TGTGCCTGGAGTACACAGGTCCTTAAGAGTGAAAAACTGTTTTTT. This translates into CAWSTQVLKSEKLFF.